The rows below give T cell receptor beta chains drawn from one sample of a study of blood T cell repertoires in COVID-19. Here immunoSEQ multiplex PCR was the method, and the copy in TCRdb shows in-frame clones only, minus some. The profile shows about 60,000 clones, over 75% of them singletons. Material for sequencing was peripheral blood. Every receptor here comes from a man in his sixties or seventies with acute or convalescent COVID-19. CDR3s include the opening cysteine and the closing phenylalanine or tryptophan. A D gene is named only where the DNA matches it firmly. Clone size is given for some rows only: seen once, a few or many times, or a class if the clone is expanded.

j_gene: TRBJ1-1; abundance: -; v_gene: TRBV2; d_gene: TRBD1; CDR3aa: CASRLQGAPTEAFF; CDR3nt: TGTGCCAGCAGGTTACAGGGGGCCCCCACTGAAGCTTTCTTT
j_gene: TRBJ2-3; abundance: -; v_gene: TRBV30; d_gene: -; CDR3aa: CAWRGEDTDTQYF; CDR3nt: TGTGCCTGGAGGGGGGAGGACACAGATACGCAGTATTTT
j_gene: TRBJ1-1; abundance: -; v_gene: TRBV7-2; d_gene: TRBD1; CDR3aa: CASSSLRDRGLTEAFF; CDR3nt: TGTGCCAGCAGCTCCCTCCGGGACAGGGGGCTCACTGAAGCTTTCTTT
j_gene: TRBJ2-7; abundance: few; v_gene: TRBV29-1; d_gene: TRBD2; CDR3aa: CSVRGGTTYEQYF; CDR3nt: TGCAGCGTTCGCGGGGGGACCACCTACGAGCAGTACTTC
j_gene: TRBJ1-2; abundance: -; v_gene: TRBV28; d_gene: -; CDR3aa: CASNYMDYGYTF; CDR3nt: TGTGCCAGCAATTACATGGACTATGGCTACACCTTC
j_gene: TRBJ1-2; abundance: once; v_gene: TRBV28; d_gene: TRBD1; CDR3aa: CASSLSQGDYGYTF; CDR3nt: TGTGCCAGCAGTTTATCTCAGGGGGACTATGGCTACACCTTC
j_gene: TRBJ1-5; abundance: -; v_gene: TRBV2; d_gene: -; CDR3aa: CASRLGLSNQPQHF; CDR3nt: TGTGCCAGCAGGTTGGGCCTCTCCAATCAGCCCCAGCATTTT
j_gene: TRBJ2-1; abundance: once; v_gene: TRBV3-1/TRBV3-2; d_gene: TRBD2; CDR3aa: CASSKWTSGGQNEQFF; CDR3nt: TGTGCCAGCAGCAAGTGGACTAGCGGGGGGCAAAATGAGCAGTTCTTC
j_gene: TRBJ1-1; abundance: -; v_gene: TRBV27; d_gene: -; CDR3aa: CASKTPRVNTEAFF; CDR3nt: TGTGCCAGCAAGACCCCCAGGGTGAACACTGAAGCTTTCTTT
j_gene: TRBJ2-3; abundance: few; v_gene: TRBV7-3; d_gene: TRBD1; CDR3aa: CASSLRDSADTQYF; CDR3nt: TGTGCCAGCAGCTTGAGGGACAGCGCAGATACGCAGTATTTT
j_gene: TRBJ1-2; abundance: -; v_gene: TRBV10-3; d_gene: -; CDR3aa: CAISEFNPRTGGDYGYTF; CDR3nt: TGTGCCATCAGTGAGTTTAATCCCAGGACGGGGGGGGACTATGGCTACACCTTC
j_gene: TRBJ2-5; abundance: -; v_gene: TRBV5-1; d_gene: -; CDR3aa: CASSFPGETQYF; CDR3nt: TGCGCCAGCAGCTTTCCGGGAGAGACCCAGTACTTC
j_gene: TRBJ1-2; abundance: -; v_gene: TRBV11-2; d_gene: -; CDR3aa: CASSLEGLGGNYGYTF; CDR3nt: TGTGCCAGCAGCTTAGAGGGATTAGGGGGTAACTATGGCTACACCTTC
j_gene: TRBJ1-5; abundance: -; v_gene: TRBV19; d_gene: TRBD1; CDR3aa: CASSIGQGVGGNQPQHF; CDR3nt: TGTGCCAGTAGTATCGGACAGGGGGTCGGTGGCAATCAGCCCCAGCATTTT
j_gene: TRBJ1-4; abundance: few; v_gene: TRBV27; d_gene: -; CDR3aa: CASSPLGPGDEKLFF; CDR3nt: TGTGCCAGCAGTCCCCTAGGGCCGGGGGATGAAAAACTGTTTTTT
j_gene: TRBJ2-7; abundance: -; v_gene: TRBV2; d_gene: -; CDR3aa: CASSPLDPSSYEQYF; CDR3nt: TGTGCCAGCAGTCCTCTAGATCCGAGCTCCTACGAGCAGTACTTC
j_gene: TRBJ1-2; abundance: -; v_gene: TRBV5-6; d_gene: -; CDR3aa: CASSFAANYGYTF; CDR3nt: TGTGCCAGCAGCTTCGCAGCTAACTATGGCTACACCTTC
j_gene: TRBJ1-2; abundance: once; v_gene: TRBV16; d_gene: -; CDR3aa: CASFTRATNYGYTF; CDR3nt: TGTGCCAGCTTCACCCGCGCGACTAACTATGGCTACACCTTC
j_gene: TRBJ1-2; abundance: -; v_gene: TRBV2; d_gene: -; CDR3aa: CASSEARQNYGYTF; CDR3nt: TGTGCCAGCAGTGAAGCCAGGCAGAACTATGGCTACACCTTC
j_gene: TRBJ2-7; abundance: -; v_gene: TRBV6-2/TRBV6-3; d_gene: TRBD1; CDR3aa: CASSYSRQGYEQYF; CDR3nt: TGTGCCAGCAGTTACTCGCGACAGGGCTACGAGCAGTACTTC
j_gene: TRBJ1-6; abundance: -; v_gene: TRBV18; d_gene: -; CDR3aa: CASSPGRGHNSPLHF; CDR3nt: TGTGCCAGCTCACCGGGGCGGGGCCATAATTCACCCCTCCACTTT
j_gene: TRBJ1-2; abundance: -; v_gene: TRBV6-4; d_gene: TRBD1; CDR3aa: CASSEREGAYYGYTF; CDR3nt: TGTGCCAGCAGTGAACGAGAGGGGGCTTACTATGGCTACACCTTC
j_gene: TRBJ1-2; abundance: -; v_gene: TRBV9; d_gene: TRBD1; CDR3aa: CASSNGDRDGYGYTF; CDR3nt: TGTGCCAGCAGCAATGGGGACAGGGATGGCTATGGCTACACCTTC
j_gene: TRBJ1-6; abundance: -; v_gene: TRBV25-1; d_gene: -; CDR3aa: CASSKTNYNSPLHF; CDR3nt: TGTGCCAGCAGTAAGACAAACTATAATTCACCCCTCCACTTT
j_gene: TRBJ1-4; abundance: -; v_gene: TRBV7-2; d_gene: -; CDR3aa: CASSLGVQGSGEKLFF; CDR3nt: TGTGCCAGCAGCTTAGGGGTACAGGGTTCGGGAGAAAAACTGTTTTTT
j_gene: TRBJ1-4; abundance: -; v_gene: TRBV9; d_gene: TRBD1; CDR3aa: CASSSGTVATNEKLFF; CDR3nt: TGTGCCAGCAGCTCTGGGACAGTTGCAACTAATGAAAAACTGTTTTTT